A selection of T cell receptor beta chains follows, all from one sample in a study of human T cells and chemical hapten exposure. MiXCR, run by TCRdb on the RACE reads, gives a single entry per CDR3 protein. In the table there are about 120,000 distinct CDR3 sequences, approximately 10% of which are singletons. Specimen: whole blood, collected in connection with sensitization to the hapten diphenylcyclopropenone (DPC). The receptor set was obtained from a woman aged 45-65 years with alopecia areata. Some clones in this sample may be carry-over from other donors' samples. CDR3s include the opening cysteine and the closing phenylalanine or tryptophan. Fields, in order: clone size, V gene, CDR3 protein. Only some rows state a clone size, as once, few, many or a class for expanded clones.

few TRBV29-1 CSVDSVIGKNIQYF
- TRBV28 CASSTTGGYNQPQHF
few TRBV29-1 CSVEDLVAEQFF
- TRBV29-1 CSVTGTSYNEQFF
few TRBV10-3 CAISLTSGGGEQYF
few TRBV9 CASSVDGGKTDTQYF
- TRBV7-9 CASSLGSRSSGNTIYF
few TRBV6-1 CASSVTGQHEWPQHF
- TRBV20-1 CSARVDGRNYEQYF
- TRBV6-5 CASSSGQYRRAFF
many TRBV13 CASSSVQETQYF
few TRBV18 CASSPGGNEQYF
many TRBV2 CASSQEATDTQYF
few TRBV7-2 CASRSWTEAFF
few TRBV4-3 CASSQGQGNEKLFF
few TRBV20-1 CRQIRTGVNYGYTF
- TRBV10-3 CAISTAGGTEAFF
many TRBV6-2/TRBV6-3 CASSYGTENTEAFF
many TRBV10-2 CATQTVSTDTQYF
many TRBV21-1 CASSVQTSGTADTQYF
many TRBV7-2 CASTLGGEQYF
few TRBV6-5 CASSSHRALAKNIQYF
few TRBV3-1 CASSQVQGGPKGYTF
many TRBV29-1 CSVRLAGGNHEQYF
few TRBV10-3 CAISASASGGGETQYF
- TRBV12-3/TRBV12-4 CASSPQAGPLGTEAFF